The following is a T cell receptor (beta chain) sequence with its context. This specimen belongs to a study of monozygotic twins with inflammatory bowel disease. CDR1 and CDR2 (germline): SGHNT, YENEEA. CDR3 length equals 18 residues. TCRdb re-called the 5' RACE reads; one entry per CDR3 protein, DNA not given. This table holds about 210,000 distinct CDR3 sequences. This receptor was identified in a human donor with ulcerative colitis or Crohn's disease, or a healthy co-twin of an affected twin (not recorded which). The sample consisted of blood. V and J are TRBV11-3 and TRBJ2-2; the TRBD2 assignment by TCRdb is unverifiable without DNA. This CDR3 is CASSLDLGSGKNTGELFF. Variable domain in full (rest from reference TRBV11-3 and TRBJ2-2): EAGVVQSPRYKIIEKKQPVAFWCNPISGHNTLYWYLQNLGQGPELLIRYENEEAVDDSQLPKDRFSAERLKGVDSTLKIQPAELGDSAVYLCASSLDLGSGKNTGELFFGEGSRLTVL.